This is a list of T cell receptor beta chains from one sample in a study of T-cell reconstitution after alpha-beta-depleted transplantation in children. TCRdb reanalysed the PCR reads using MiXCR and keeps one entry per CDR3 protein. The repertoire holds 190,000 or so distinct CDR3 sequences, with approximately 6.6% as singletons. Here the sequenced sample was PBMCs from the stem cell graft donor, taken from the stem cell graft. The receptor set was obtained from a human donor who donated a stem cell graft to a child with Wiskott-Aldrich syndrome. CDR3s leave out the opening cysteine and the closing phenylalanine or tryptophan. The D gene is left open where the match is weak.

>12|TRBV12-3/TRBV12-4|NA
ASSRVDILYEQY
>13|TRBV12-3/TRBV12-4|NA
ASSQNSNSNQPQH
>12|TRBV24-1|NA
ATSDFWHTGELF
>15|TRBV27|NA
ASSFMGQVSSTDTQY
>12|TRBV7-8|TRBD1
ASSTRDRNSPLH
>13|TRBV29-1|TRBD1
SVLGQGGMNTEAF
>10|TRBV27|TRBD2
ASREREGEQF
>13|TRBV13|NA
ASSFRGKNLHEQY
>13|TRBV9|NA
ASSELDVAKNIQY
>9|TRBV2|NA
ASSYDLEQY